One T cell receptor beta chain is described in this entry. These data come from a study of T cell repertoires in cytomegalovirus infection. The germline CDR1 and CDR2 sequences are SGHTA and FQGNSA. CDR3 length: 15 amino acids. V was pared by 0 bases and J by 6 bases, with 2 bases of the junction left unmatched. TCRdb recomputed calls from the reads with MiXCR, one row per CDR3 protein. Of roughly 310,000 distinct CDR3 sequences listed, roughly 15% are singletons. This receptor was identified in a human donor in good health (CMV status not recorded). Some clones in this sample may be carry-over from other donors' samples. The sequencing sample was made of PBMCs. This sequence joins TRBV7-2 and TRBJ1-5; 10 bases line up with TRBD1. The CDR3 DNA reads as TGTGCCAGCAGCTTAGCGCGGACAGGGGGTCAGCCCCAGCATTTT. This codes for CASSLARTGGQPQHF.